The rows below give T cell receptor beta chains drawn from one sample of a study of cytomegalovirus exposure and HLA in healthy donors. Produced via immunoSEQ multiplex PCR; TCRdb's table is partial and in-frame only. Among some 150,000 clones, approximately 80% were seen once, and the ten largest hold less than 3%. What was sequenced was PBMCs. Receptor source: a man aged 45-60 years in good health and CMV-seronegative. Both conserved end residues are part of each CDR3. The D gene is left open where the match is weak. For some rows the clone size is stated as once, few or many, or as a class when expanded; others skip it.

.	TRBV19	.	TRBJ2-7	TGTGCCAGTAGTACTATTATCGATTCCTACGAGCAGTACTTC	CASSTIIDSYEQYF
TRBD1	TRBV5-6	.	TRBJ1-1	TGTGCCAGCAGCTACGGACAGGGGGACACTGAAGCTTTCTTT	CASSYGQGDTEAFF
.	TRBV18	.	TRBJ1-2	TGTGCCAGCTCACCAATGGGAGGGGATGCGGCCGGGTACACCTTC	CASSPMGGDAAGYTF
TRBD2	TRBV7-8	.	TRBJ2-2	TGTGCTAGTGGCGGGAGGGTAATCACCGGGGAGCTGTTTTTT	CASGGRVITGELFF
TRBD1	TRBV12-5	.	TRBJ2-3	TGTGCTAGTGGGGGGGGGACAGGGGGCACAGATACGCAGTATTTT	CASGGGTGGTDTQYF
TRBD1	TRBV29-1	few	TRBJ1-2	TGCAGCGTTGAAGAAAGGGGCAGGGGGCTAAATGGCTACACCTTC	CSVEERGRGLNGYTF
TRBD1	TRBV7-3	.	TRBJ2-1	TGTGCCAGCAGCTTACAGGGGGCTTCTTACAATGAGCAGTTCTTC	CASSLQGASYNEQFF
.	TRBV2	.	TRBJ2-7	TGTGCCAGCAGGGAGGGGGGGGGCCACGAGCAGTACTTC	CASREGGGHEQYF
TRBD1	TRBV15	.	TRBJ2-2	TGTGCCACCAGCAGCCCGGGACAGGGAACCGGGGAGCTGTTTTTT	CATSSPGQGTGELFF
.	TRBV2	.	TRBJ1-1	TGTGCCAGCAGAGGCGAGGGGAGGGGCACTGAAGCTTTCTTT	CASRGEGRGTEAFF
.	TRBV18	.	TRBJ2-3	TGTGCCAGCTCACCACCGTTGCGGGGAGCTACAGATACGCAGTATTTT	CASSPPLRGATDTQYF
.	TRBV16	.	TRBJ1-5	TGTGCCAGCAGGGGGGCTGGGGGAAAGCCCCAGCATTTT	CASRGAGGKPQHF
TRBD1	TRBV18	.	TRBJ1-5	TGTGCCAGCTCACTCCAGGGACAGGGGGGCAATCAGCCCCAGCATTTT	CASSLQGQGGNQPQHF
.	TRBV5-1	.	TRBJ2-3	TGCGCCAGCAGAGTGCCTGAAACGGGGAACACAGATACGCAGTATTTT	CASRVPETGNTDTQYF
.	TRBV11-3	few	TRBJ1-2	TGTGCCAGCAGCTTAGAACGTCAGAGCTACACCTTC	CASSLERQSYTF
.	TRBV27	.	TRBJ1-5	TGTGCCAGCAGTTTAAACGGAGATAGCAATCAGCCCCAGCATTTT	CASSLNGDSNQPQHF
.	TRBV25-1	few	TRBJ1-3	TGTGCCACCCAGGGTAACTCTGGAAACACCATATATTTT	CATQGNSGNTIYF
TRBD1	TRBV7-2	.	TRBJ1-1	TGTGCCAGCAGCCCACAGGGGGCGAGCACTGAAGCTTTCTTT	CASSPQGASTEAFF
TRBD1	TRBV7-9	.	TRBJ1-2	TGTGCCAGCAGCTTAATGACAGGGGCGAGCTACACCTTC	CASSLMTGASYTF
TRBD2	TRBV5-1	.	TRBJ2-3	TGCGCCAGCAGCTTGGGACTAGCTACAGATACGCAGTATTTT	CASSLGLATDTQYF
TRBD2	TRBV30	few	TRBJ2-2	TGTGCCTGGAGTGTACAAGCGGGAGCTAGGATCACCGGGGAGCTGTTTTTT	CAWSVQAGARITGELFF
.	TRBV27	.	TRBJ1-2	TGTGCCAGCAGTTCCAGCCTAGGCTATGGCTACACCTTC	CASSSSLGYGYTF
.	TRBV6-6	.	TRBJ1-6	TGTGCCAGCAGTTACAAAAAGGGGAGGGAATCACCCCTCCACTTT	CASSYKKGRESPLHF
TRBD2	TRBV18	few	TRBJ2-3	TGTGCCAGCTCACCACCGGGACTAGCGGGAGCCAAGACAGATACGCAGTATTTT	CASSPPGLAGAKTDTQYF
TRBD1	TRBV29-1	.	TRBJ2-7	TGCAGCGTTGAGGTCCAACAGGGGTCGCAAGAGCAGTACTTC	CSVEVQQGSQEQYF
.	TRBV6-5	.	TRBJ1-1	TGTGCCAGCAGTTACAGGAGGAACACTGAAGCTTTCTTT	CASSYRRNTEAFF
.	TRBV6-1	.	TRBJ1-5	TGTGCCAGCAAAAAATCCCTTAGCAATCAGCCCCAGCATTTT	CASKKSLSNQPQHF
.	TRBV18	.	TRBJ2-5	TGTGCCAGCTCACCACTCGGAGTGAAGTGGGAGACCCAGTACTTC	CASSPLGVKWETQYF
.	TRBV10-3	.	TRBJ2-7	TGTGCCATCAGTGAAGAGCTCTACGAGCAGTACTTC	CAISEELYEQYF
TRBD1	TRBV19	.	TRBJ1-6	TGTGCCAGTACCTTGGACAGGTTAAATTCACCCCTCCACTTT	CASTLDRLNSPLHF
TRBD2	TRBV7-9	.	TRBJ2-1	TGTGCCAGCAGCGACACGGGACTAGCGGACAATGAGCAGTTCTTC	CASSDTGLADNEQFF
TRBD1	TRBV5-1	.	TRBJ1-2	TGCGCCAGCAGCCCTCAGACAGGGGCAGGCTATGGCTACACCTTC	CASSPQTGAGYGYTF
.	TRBV2	.	TRBJ2-1	TGTGCCAGCAGTGAGGAGGGAGTGGGTTCTGGTGAGCAGTTCTTC	CASSEEGVGSGEQFF
TRBD2	TRBV10-2	.	TRBJ2-1	TGCGCCATGAAGGGGCGGGAGGACTACAATGAGCAGTTCTTC	CAMKGREDYNEQFF
.	TRBV19	once	TRBJ1-5	TGTGCCACCTCCTTAGGGGAAGGAGATCAGCCCCAGCATTTT	CATSLGEGDQPQHF
TRBD1	TRBV29-1	.	TRBJ1-4	TGCAGCGTTGCATATACAGGGGGACCTGCATCTAATGAAAAACTGTTTTTT	CSVAYTGGPASNEKLFF
TRBD2	TRBV15	.	TRBJ2-5	TGTGCCACCAGCTGGACTAGCGGAGAGACCCAGTACTTC	CATSWTSGETQYF
.	TRBV9	.	TRBJ1-2	TGTGCCAGCAGCGTAACCCGGGGGGGGAATAACTATGGCTACACCTTC	CASSVTRGGNNYGYTF
TRBD1	TRBV5-6	.	TRBJ1-5	TGTGCCAGCAGCTGGGGACAGCGAAGCAATCAGCCCCAGCATTTT	CASSWGQRSNQPQHF
TRBD2	TRBV7-3	.	TRBJ2-5	TGTGCCAGCAGCCGACTAGCGGGTAACCAAGAGACCCAGTACTTC	CASSRLAGNQETQYF
TRBD1	TRBV7-9	few	TRBJ1-6	TGTGCCAGCAGCTTAGGGACAGGGGATTCACCCCTCCACTTT	CASSLGTGDSPLHF
.	TRBV7-2	.	TRBJ2-7	TGTGCCAGCAGCTTAGGAAGACAGTCCTACGAGCAGTACTTC	CASSLGRQSYEQYF
TRBD1	TRBV5-1	.	TRBJ1-1	TGCGCCAGCAGCTTGGGACAGGGGGGAATGAACACTGAAGCTTTCTTT	CASSLGQGGMNTEAFF
.	TRBV15	.	TRBJ2-7	TGTGCCACCAGCTCTTGGGGAGCTCCCTACGAGCAGTACTTC	CATSSWGAPYEQYF
.	TRBV14	.	TRBJ2-7	TGTGCCAGCAGCCAATTAGGAGGGGGGGGCCGGAGGAGACGGGACCCGACAAACGAGCAGTACTTC	CASSQLGGGGRRRRDPTNEQYF
.	TRBV10-1	.	TRBJ2-7	TGCGCCAGCAGTTTGGGGAGCCTCTACGAGCAGTACTTC	CASSLGSLYEQYF
TRBD1	TRBV19	.	TRBJ1-1	TGTGCCAGTACCGGCAGGGGGGTCATGAACACTGAAGCTTTCTTT	CASTGRGVMNTEAFF
TRBD1	TRBV27	.	TRBJ2-6	TGTGCCAGCAGTGCCTGGACAGGGGGCGGCTCTGGGGCCAACGTCCTGACTTTC	CASSAWTGGGSGANVLTF
.	TRBV4-2	.	TRBJ2-7	TGTGCCAGCAGGTCAGCGTCCGAGCAGTACTTC	CASRSASEQYF
.	TRBV29-1	.	TRBJ2-7	TGCAGCGTTGTTGGGGACAACTCCTACGAGCAGTACTTC	CSVVGDNSYEQYF
.	TRBV19	.	TRBJ1-1	TGTGCCAGTAGTAAACAGCTAAAGCTGATCTTT	CASSKQLKLIF
.	TRBV19	.	TRBJ1-1	TGTGCCAGTAGTCACAGGGCGAACACTGAAGCTTTCTTT	CASSHRANTEAFF
.	TRBV19	.	TRBJ1-2	TGTGCCAGTAGTTTACCTTCTTACCCGGACTATGGCTACACCTTC	CASSLPSYPDYGYTF
.	TRBV27	.	TRBJ1-1	TGTGCCAGCAGTTTGTATGGGGGCGACACTGAAGCTTTCTTT	CASSLYGGDTEAFF
TRBD1	TRBV7-2	.	TRBJ1-6	TGTGCCAGCAGTTCTGGGACAGGGGGCGTTTCACCCCTCCACTTT	CASSSGTGGVSPLHF
.	TRBV4-1	.	TRBJ2-3	TGCGCCAGCAGCCATAAGCGAGAGACTAGCACAGATACGCAGTATTTT	CASSHKRETSTDTQYF
.	TRBV10-3	.	TRBJ2-1	TGTGCCATCAGTGGGGCAGGGGTTTCTGTCAATGAGCAGTTCTTC	CAISGAGVSVNEQFF
TRBD1	TRBV29-1	few	TRBJ1-2	TGCAGCGTTGACGATCCTGGGACAGGGTTTTATGGCTACACCTTC	CSVDDPGTGFYGYTF